This T cell receptor beta chain was sequenced for a study of cytomegalovirus exposure and HLA in healthy donors. Both 60 Vbeta primers and 13 Jbeta primers went into the PCR. Sequencing used immunoSEQ multiplex PCR; TCRdb keeps in-frame clones, though not all of them. The sample records about 200,000 clones, roughly four fifths being singletons. In regard to this clone: The antigen remains undetermined.

The study, taken as a whole, reports: In a later analysis, TCR beta V- and J-gene trimming showed a link to a missense DCLRE1C variant.

The receptor comes from a woman aged 40-49 years in good health and CMV-seronegative. Sequencing was carried out using PBMCs.

Written as DNA, the CDR3 is TGTGCCAGCAGTGAAGGACTTAGCAATGAGCAGTTCTTC. It encodes CASSEGLSNEQFF. This chain connects TRBV6-1 to TRBJ2-1; D ambiguous. Germline CDR1 reads MNHNS; CDR2 reads SASEGT. The CDR3 sequence is 13 residues long. The V end was cut by 1 base, the J end by 6 bases, with 7 bases between.